The clone carrying this TCR beta chain came up once. These data are taken from a study of Ad26.COV2.S vaccination and SARS-CoV-2 variants. This table comes from immunoSEQ multiplex PCR, and its TCRdb copy is limited to in-frame clones, with some not included. The sample contains around 400,000 clones, 83% of which appear only once. Stated treatment: around 19 received Ad26.COV2.S at low or high dose, single or two shots; about 5 received placebo; per-sample allocation not given. The study sampled participants on day 63 after the first vaccine or placebo injection. Wuhan-strain spike was delivered by a replication-incompetent Ad26 vector. J lost 5 bases, V lost 1 base, and 8 bases had no gene match. The CDR3 spans 16 residues. Germline assignment: CDR1 SGHTA and CDR2 FQGTGA.

This rearrangement joins TRBV7-3 to TRBJ2-5, with TRBD2 matching 9 bases. This receptor was identified in a person aged 18-60 years who received the Ad26.COV2.S COVID-19 vaccine or a placebo. The material was peripheral blood, obtained in a trial of Ad26.COV2.S vaccine versus placebo. Here the CDR3 reads CASSLIAGVSRETQYF. DNA for the CDR3: TGTGCCAGCAGCTTAATAGCGGGAGTCTCCAGGGAGACCCAGTACTTC.